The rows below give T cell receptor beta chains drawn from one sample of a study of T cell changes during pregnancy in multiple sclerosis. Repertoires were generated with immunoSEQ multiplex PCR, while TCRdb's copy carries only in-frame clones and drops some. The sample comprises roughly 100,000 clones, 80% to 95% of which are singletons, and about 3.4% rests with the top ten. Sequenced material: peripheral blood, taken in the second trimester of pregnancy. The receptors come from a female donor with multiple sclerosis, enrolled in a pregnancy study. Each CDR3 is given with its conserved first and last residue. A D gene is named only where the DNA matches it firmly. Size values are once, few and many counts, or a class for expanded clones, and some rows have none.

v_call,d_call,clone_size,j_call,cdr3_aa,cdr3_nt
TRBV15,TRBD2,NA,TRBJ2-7,CATSRGPPGGSEQYF,TGTGCCACCAGCAGAGGTCCTCCCGGCGGGAGCGAGCAGTACTTC
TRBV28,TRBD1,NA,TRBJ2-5,CASSPTTGGEWPTQETQYF,TGTGCCAGCAGTCCGACGACAGGGGGCGAATGGCCCACCCAAGAGACCCAGTACTTC
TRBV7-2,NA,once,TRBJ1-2,CASSLDRGTNYGYTF,TGTGCCAGCAGCTTGGACCGGGGAACTAACTATGGCTACACCTTC
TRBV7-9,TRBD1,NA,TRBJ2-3,CASSPGQGADTQYF,TGTGCCAGCAGCCCGGGACAGGGGGCGGATACGCAGTATTTT
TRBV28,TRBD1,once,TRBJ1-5,CASREGAGNQPQHF,TGTGCCAGCAGGGAGGGGGCGGGCAATCAGCCCCAGCATTTT
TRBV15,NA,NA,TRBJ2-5,CATSRYSVTLQETQYF,TGTGCCACCAGCAGATACTCAGTGACACTCCAAGAGACCCAGTACTTC
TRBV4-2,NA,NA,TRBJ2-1,CASSQRQEAYNEQFF,TGTGCCAGCAGCCAAAGACAGGAGGCCTACAATGAGCAGTTCTTC
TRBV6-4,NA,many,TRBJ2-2,CASSDSSTRGGTLNTGELFF,TGTGCCAGCAGTGACTCGAGCACGAGGGGCGGGACTTTAAACACCGGGGAGCTGTTTTTT
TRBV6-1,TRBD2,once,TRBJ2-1,CASSVLAGPRNEQFF,TGTGCCAGCAGCGTACTAGCGGGGCCTCGTAATGAGCAGTTCTTC
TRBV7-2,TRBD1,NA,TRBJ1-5,CASSSDRVVLEPQHF,TGTGCCAGCAGCTCGGACAGGGTTGTTTTGGAGCCCCAGCATTTT
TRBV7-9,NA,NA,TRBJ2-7,CASSSSRYRDKTSYEQYF,TGTGCCAGCAGCTCAAGCCGTTACAGGGATAAAACCTCCTACGAGCAGTACTTC
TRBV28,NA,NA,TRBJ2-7,CASRDGAVYEQYF,TGTGCCAGCAGGGATGGGGCCGTCTACGAGCAGTACTTC
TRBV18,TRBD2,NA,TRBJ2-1,CASSVIGTSGDYNEQFF,TGTGCCAGCTCAGTGATAGGGACTAGCGGAGACTACAATGAGCAGTTCTTC
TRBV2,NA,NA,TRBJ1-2,CASNSGGASGYTF,TGTGCCAGCAACTCCGGGGGGGCGAGTGGCTACACCTTC
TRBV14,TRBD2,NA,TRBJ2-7,CASSQQDGLGYEQYF,TGTGCCAGCAGCCAACAGGACGGACTAGGGTACGAGCAGTACTTC
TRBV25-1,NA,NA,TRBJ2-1,CASSGPGSSSYNEQFF,TGTGCCAGCAGTGGGCCAGGAAGCAGCTCCTACAATGAGCAGTTCTTC
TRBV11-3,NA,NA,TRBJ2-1,CASSPGTDPEQFF,TGTGCCAGCAGCCCCGGCACAGATCCTGAGCAGTTCTTC
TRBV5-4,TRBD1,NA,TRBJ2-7,CASSLEGTGGEQYF,TGTGCCAGCAGCTTGGAGGGGACAGGGGGCGAGCAGTACTTC
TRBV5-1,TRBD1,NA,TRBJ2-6,CASSFIPGTGSSGANVLTF,TGCGCCAGCAGCTTTATCCCCGGGACAGGGTCCTCTGGGGCCAACGTCCTGACTTTC
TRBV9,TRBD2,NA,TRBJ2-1,CASSPALAEGNEQFF,TGTGCCAGCAGCCCTGCCCTAGCGGAGGGCAATGAGCAGTTCTTC
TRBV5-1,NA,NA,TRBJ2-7,CASSLDQGKNEQYF,TGCGCCAGCAGCTTGGATCAGGGAAAGAACGAGCAGTACTTC
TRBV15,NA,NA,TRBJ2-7,CATSRGDISYEQYF,TGTGCCACCAGCAGAGGCGATATCTCCTACGAGCAGTACTTC
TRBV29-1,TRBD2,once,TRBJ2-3,CSASSGATDTQYF,TGCAGCGCTTCTAGCGGAGCCACAGATACGCAGTATTTT
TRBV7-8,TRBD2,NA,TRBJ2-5,CASFLARGLATPAETQYF,TGTGCCAGCTTCTTGGCGAGGGGACTAGCAACCCCTGCAGAGACCCAGTACTTC
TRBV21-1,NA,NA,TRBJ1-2,CASSKWGGENYGYTF,TGTGCCAGCAGCAAATGGGGGGGCGAGAACTATGGCTACACCTTC
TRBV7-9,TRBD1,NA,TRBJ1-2,CASSYIGQGPIYGYTF,TGTGCCAGCAGCTATATCGGACAGGGGCCTATCTATGGCTACACCTTC
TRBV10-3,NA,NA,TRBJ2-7,CAISDETRRRSSYEQYF,TGTGCCATCAGTGACGAGACTCGCCGAAGGAGCTCCTACGAGCAGTACTTC
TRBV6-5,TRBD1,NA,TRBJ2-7,CASSYSGTGNEQYF,TGTGCCAGCAGTTACTCCGGGACAGGGAACGAGCAGTACTTC
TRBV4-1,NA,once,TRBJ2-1,CASSQEQGVGRYNEQFF,TGCGCCAGCAGCCAAGAGCAAGGGGTAGGCCGTTACAATGAGCAGTTCTTC
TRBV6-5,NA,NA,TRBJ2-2,CASSSPGTGELFF,TGTGCCAGCAGTTCCCCGGGAACCGGGGAGCTGTTTTTT
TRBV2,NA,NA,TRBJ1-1,CASSEFASMNTEAFF,TGTGCCAGCAGTGAATTTGCGTCCATGAACACTGAAGCTTTCTTT
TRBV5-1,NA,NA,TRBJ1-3,CASSLSYGNTIYF,TGCGCCAGCAGCCTCTCCTACGGAAACACCATATATTTT
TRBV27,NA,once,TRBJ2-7,CASSLFGSYEQYF,TGTGCCAGCAGCCTTTTCGGTTCCTACGAGCAGTACTTC
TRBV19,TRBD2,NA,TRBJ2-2,CASRIGGGDWNTGELFF,TGTGCCAGTAGGATCGGTGGGGGGGATTGGAACACCGGGGAGCTGTTTTTT
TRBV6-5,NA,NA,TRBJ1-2,CASSRGRRGNYGYTF,TGTGCCAGCAGCCGGGGGAGGCGCGGAAACTATGGCTACACCTTC
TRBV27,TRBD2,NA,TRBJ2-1,CASSLFSRLAGYINEQFF,TGTGCCAGCAGTTTATTTTCGCGACTAGCGGGCTATATCAATGAGCAGTTCTTC
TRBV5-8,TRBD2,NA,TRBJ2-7,CASSPGLAGISYEQYF,TGTGCCAGCAGCCCAGGACTAGCGGGAATTTCCTACGAGCAGTACTTC
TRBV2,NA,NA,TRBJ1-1,CASSARGRGTEAFF,TGTGCCAGCAGTGCCCGGGGCAGGGGTACAGAAGCTTTCTTT
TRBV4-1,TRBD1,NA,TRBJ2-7,CASSQAQTGAGYEQYF,TGCGCCAGCAGCCAAGCCCAGACAGGGGCGGGCTACGAGCAGTACTTC
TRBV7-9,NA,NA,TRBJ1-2,CASSLDIGDGPGGEDGYTF,TGTGCCAGCAGCTTAGATATAGGCGACGGACCGGGAGGTGAGGATGGCTACACCTTC
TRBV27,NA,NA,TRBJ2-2,CASSQEVFAGELFF,TGTGCCAGCAGTCAAGAGGTTTTCGCCGGGGAGCTGTTTTTT
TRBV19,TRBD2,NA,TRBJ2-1,CASSSPAGGLGSYNEQFF,TGTGCCAGTAGTAGTCCCGCGGGAGGGCTAGGCTCCTACAATGAGCAGTTCTTC
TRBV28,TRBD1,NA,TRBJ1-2,CASSYTDRAYGYTF,TGTGCCAGCAGCTACACCGACAGGGCCTATGGCTACACCTTC
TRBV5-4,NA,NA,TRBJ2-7,CATRDGRSYEQYF,TGTGCCACCCGGGACGGGAGATCCTACGAGCAGTACTTC
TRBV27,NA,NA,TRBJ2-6,CASSFVRAGANVLTF,TGTGCCAGCAGTTTCGTCCGGGCTGGGGCCAACGTCCTGACTTTC
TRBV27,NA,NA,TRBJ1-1,CASSSQGLGMNTEAFF,TGTGCCAGCAGTTCACAGGGCTTAGGTATGAACACTGAAGCTTTCTTT
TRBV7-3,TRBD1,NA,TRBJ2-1,CASSLRDSGISYNEQFF,TGTGCCAGCAGCTTACGGGACAGCGGTATCTCCTACAATGAGCAGTTCTTC
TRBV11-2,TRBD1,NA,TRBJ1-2,CASSPQYRGFNYGYTF,TGTGCCAGCAGCCCACAATACAGGGGCTTTAACTATGGCTACACCTTC
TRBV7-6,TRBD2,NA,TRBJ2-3,CASSITSGSTDTQYF,TGTGCCAGCAGCATAACTAGCGGAAGCACAGATACGCAGTATTTT
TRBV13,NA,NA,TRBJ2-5,CASSSGTLKETQYF,TGTGCCAGCAGCTCCGGGACACTGAAAGAGACCCAGTACTTC
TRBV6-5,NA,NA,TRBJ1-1,CASSRSSGRGTEAFF,TGTGCCAGCAGCCGTTCTTCAGGAAGGGGCACTGAAGCTTTCTTT
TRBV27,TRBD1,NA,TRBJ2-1,CASSLTGGLQFF,TGTGCCAGCAGTCTCACAGGGGGGCTCCAGTTCTTC
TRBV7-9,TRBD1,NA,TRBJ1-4,CASSLGLFRTGIEKLFF,TGTGCCAGCAGCTTAGGGCTGTTTAGGACAGGGATTGAAAAACTGTTTTTT
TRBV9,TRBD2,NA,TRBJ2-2,CASSVRGTSGSGTGELFF,TGTGCCAGCAGCGTAAGGGGGACTAGCGGGAGCGGCACCGGGGAGCTGTTTTTT
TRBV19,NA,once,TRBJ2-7,CASSIARGDYEQYF,TGTGCCAGTAGTATAGCCAGGGGGGACTACGAGCAGTACTTC
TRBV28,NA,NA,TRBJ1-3,CASRSPGAGNTIYF,TGTGCCAGCAGGTCCCCAGGGGCTGGAAACACCATATATTTT